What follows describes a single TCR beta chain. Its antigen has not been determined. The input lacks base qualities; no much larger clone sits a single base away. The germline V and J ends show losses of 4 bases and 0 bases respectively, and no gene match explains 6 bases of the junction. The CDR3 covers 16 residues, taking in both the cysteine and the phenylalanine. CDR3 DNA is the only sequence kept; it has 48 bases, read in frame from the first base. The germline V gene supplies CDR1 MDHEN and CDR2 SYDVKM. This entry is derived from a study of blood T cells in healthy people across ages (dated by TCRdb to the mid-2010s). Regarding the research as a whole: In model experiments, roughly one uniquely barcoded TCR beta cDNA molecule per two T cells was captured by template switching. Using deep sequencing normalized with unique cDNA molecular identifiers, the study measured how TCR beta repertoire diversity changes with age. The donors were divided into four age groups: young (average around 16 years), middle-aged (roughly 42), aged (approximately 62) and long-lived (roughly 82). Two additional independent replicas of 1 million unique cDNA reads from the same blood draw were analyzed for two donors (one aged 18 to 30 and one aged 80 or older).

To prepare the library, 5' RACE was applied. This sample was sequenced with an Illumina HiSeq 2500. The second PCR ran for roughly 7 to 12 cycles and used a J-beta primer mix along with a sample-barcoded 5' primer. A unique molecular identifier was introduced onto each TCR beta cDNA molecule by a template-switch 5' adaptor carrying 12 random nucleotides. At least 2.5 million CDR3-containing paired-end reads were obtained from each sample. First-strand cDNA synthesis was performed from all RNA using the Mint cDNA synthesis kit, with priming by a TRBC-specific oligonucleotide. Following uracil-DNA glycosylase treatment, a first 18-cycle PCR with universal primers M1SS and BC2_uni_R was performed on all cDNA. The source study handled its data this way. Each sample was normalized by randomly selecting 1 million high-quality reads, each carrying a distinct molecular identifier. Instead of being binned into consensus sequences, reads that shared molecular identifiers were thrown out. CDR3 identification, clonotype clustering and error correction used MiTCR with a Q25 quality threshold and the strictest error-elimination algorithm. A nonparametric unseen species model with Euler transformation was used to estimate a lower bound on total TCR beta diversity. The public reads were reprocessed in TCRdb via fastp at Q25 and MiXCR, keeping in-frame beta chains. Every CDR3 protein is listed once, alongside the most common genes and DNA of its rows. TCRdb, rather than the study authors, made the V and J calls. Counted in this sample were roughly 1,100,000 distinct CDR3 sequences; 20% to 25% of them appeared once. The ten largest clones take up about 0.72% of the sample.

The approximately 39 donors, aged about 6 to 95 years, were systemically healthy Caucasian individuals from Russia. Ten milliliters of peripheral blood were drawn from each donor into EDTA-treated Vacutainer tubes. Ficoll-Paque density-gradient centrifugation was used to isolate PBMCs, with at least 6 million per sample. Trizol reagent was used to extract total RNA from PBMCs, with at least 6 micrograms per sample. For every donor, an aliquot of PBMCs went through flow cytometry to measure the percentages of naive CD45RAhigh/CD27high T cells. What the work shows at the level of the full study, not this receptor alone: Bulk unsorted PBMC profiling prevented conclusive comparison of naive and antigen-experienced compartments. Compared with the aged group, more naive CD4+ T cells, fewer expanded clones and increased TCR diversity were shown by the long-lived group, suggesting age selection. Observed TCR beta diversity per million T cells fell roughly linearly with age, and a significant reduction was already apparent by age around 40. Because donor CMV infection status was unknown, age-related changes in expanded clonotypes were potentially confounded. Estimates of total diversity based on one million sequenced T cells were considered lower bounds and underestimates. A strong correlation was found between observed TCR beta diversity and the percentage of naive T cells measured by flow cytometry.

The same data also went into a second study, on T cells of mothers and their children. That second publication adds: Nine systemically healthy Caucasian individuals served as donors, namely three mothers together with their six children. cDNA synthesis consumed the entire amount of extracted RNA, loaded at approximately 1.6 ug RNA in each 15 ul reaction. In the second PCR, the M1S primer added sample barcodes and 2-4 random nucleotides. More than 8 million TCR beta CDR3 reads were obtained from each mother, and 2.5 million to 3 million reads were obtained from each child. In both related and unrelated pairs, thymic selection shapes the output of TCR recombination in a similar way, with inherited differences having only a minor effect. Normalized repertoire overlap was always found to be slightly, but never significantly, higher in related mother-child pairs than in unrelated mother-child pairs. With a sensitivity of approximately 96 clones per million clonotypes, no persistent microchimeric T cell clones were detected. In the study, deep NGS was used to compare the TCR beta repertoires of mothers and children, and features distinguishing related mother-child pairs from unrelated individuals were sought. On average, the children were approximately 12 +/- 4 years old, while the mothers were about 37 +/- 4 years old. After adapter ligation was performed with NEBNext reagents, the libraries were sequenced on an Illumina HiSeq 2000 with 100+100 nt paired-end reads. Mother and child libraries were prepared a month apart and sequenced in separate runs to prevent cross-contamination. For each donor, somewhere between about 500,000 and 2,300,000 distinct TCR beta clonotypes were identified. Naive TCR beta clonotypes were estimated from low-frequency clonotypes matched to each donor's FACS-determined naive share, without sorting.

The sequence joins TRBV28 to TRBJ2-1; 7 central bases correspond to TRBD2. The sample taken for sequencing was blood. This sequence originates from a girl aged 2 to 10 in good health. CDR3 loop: CASSSLLAYSYNEQFF. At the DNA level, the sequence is TGTGCCAGCAGTTCTTTACTAGCGTACTCCTACAATGAGCAGTTCTTC.